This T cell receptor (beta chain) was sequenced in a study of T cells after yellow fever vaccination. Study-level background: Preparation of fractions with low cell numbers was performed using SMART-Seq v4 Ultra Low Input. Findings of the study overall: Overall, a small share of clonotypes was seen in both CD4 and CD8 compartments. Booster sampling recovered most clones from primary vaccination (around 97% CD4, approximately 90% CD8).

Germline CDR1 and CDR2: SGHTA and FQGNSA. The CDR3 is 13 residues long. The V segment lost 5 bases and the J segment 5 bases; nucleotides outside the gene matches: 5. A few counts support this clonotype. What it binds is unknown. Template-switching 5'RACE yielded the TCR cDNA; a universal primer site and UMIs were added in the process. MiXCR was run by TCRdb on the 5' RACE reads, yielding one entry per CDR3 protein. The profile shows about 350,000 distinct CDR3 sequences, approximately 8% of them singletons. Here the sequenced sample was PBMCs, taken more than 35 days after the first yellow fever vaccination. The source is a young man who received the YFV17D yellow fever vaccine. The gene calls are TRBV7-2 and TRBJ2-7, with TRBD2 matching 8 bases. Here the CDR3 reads CASSPGGGNEQYV. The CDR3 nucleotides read TGTGCCAGCAGCCCCGGGGGGGGGAACGAGCAGTACGTC.